Sequencing of this TCR beta chain was carried out in a study of shared clonotypes between healthy human individuals. Background on the study: CD4 naive and memory got three plates each, CD8 naive two, CD8 memory one. General study results and limits: Naive subsets generally exceeded memory subsets in estimated richness.

Naive CD8 isolation took CD45RO-negative cells positively selected for CCR7 and excluded terminally differentiated effector memory CD45RA+ cells. The donors, healthy adults who were HIV-negative, had experienced no recent acute infections or vaccinations. In regard to this clone: Its antigen is as yet unknown. In the same sample, other DNA sequences code for this CDR3.

Method: immunoSEQ multiplex PCR; TCRdb's copy keeps in-frame clones and lacks some. The table includes about 2 million clones, about 95% detected once. Material for sequencing was naive CD8+ T cells sorted from blood. This sequence was found in a man aged 18 to 30 in good health.

The CDR3 DNA reads TGCGCCAGCAGCCAAGTGGGGGCTAATTCACCCCTCCACTTT. Protein product: CASSQVGANSPLHF. The J gene is TRBJ1-6, the V gene TRBV4-1, with D possibly TRBD1 on 6 matching bases. V dropped 1 base and J dropped 6 bases, with 7 bases sitting between them. This CDR3 spans 14 amino acids. CDR1 is MGHRA and CDR2 is YSYEKL in the germline V gene.